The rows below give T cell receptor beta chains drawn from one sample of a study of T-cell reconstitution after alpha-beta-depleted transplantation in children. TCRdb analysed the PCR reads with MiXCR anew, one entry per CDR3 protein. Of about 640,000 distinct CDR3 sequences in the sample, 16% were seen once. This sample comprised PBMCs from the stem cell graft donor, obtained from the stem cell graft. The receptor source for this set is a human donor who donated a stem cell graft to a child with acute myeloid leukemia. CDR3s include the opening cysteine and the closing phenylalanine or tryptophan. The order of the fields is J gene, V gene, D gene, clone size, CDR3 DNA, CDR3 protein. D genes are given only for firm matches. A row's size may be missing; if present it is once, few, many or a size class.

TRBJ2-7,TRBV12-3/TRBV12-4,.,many,TGTGCCAGCAGTTTAGTCGGACCCCTCGAGCAGTACTTC,CASSLVGPLEQYF
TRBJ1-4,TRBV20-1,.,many,TGCAGTGCTATACCTTTCGGGACGGCAAATGAAAAACTGTTTTTT,CSAIPFGTANEKLFF
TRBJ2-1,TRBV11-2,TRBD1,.,TGTGCCAGCAGCTGGGACAGGACGTACTACAATGAGCAGTTCTTC,CASSWDRTYYNEQFF
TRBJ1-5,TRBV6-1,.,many,TGTGCCAGCAGACCCCGCGGAGGGCAGCCCCAGCATTTT,CASRPRGGQPQHF
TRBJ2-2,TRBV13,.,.,TGTGCCAGCAGCATACTGAAGTCCGGGGAGCTGTTTTTT,CASSILKSGELFF
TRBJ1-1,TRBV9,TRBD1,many,TGTGCCAGCAGCGTAGAACAGGGGGGGAAAGAAGCTTTCTTT,CASSVEQGGKEAFF
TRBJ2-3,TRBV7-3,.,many,TGTGCCAGCAACCCGGGGGGCACAGATACGCAGTATTTT,CASNPGGTDTQYF
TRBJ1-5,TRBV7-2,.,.,TGTGCCAGCAGCCCCCCGGGGGGTCCGCAGCCCCAGCATTTT,CASSPPGGPQPQHF
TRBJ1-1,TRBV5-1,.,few,TGCGCCAGCAGCTTGTCGGGTAGCGTGGGGACTGAAGCTTTCTTT,CASSLSGSVGTEAFF
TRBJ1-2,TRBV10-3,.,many,TGTGCCATCAGTGAGTCAGGGACAAGCGGCTACACCTTC,CAISESGTSGYTF
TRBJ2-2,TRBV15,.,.,TGTGCCACCAGCAGCCCCTCGGCCACCGGGGAGCTGTTTTTT,CATSSPSATGELFF
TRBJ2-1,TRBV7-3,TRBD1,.,TGTGCCAGCAGGGTTTCTCGGGACAGGGTATTGAATGAGCAGTTCTTC,CASRVSRDRVLNEQFF
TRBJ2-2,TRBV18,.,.,TGTGCCAGCTCACCCACGGACACCGGGGAGCTGTTTTTT,CASSPTDTGELFF
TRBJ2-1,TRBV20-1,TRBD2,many,TGCAGTGCTAGAGATACGGGGGGAAGGGGCGCCTACAATGAGCAGTTCTTC,CSARDTGGRGAYNEQFF
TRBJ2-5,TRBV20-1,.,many,TGCAGTGCTAGAGATCCCCGGCCGAGTGAGACCCAGTACTTC,CSARDPRPSETQYF
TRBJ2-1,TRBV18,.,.,TGTGCCAGCCAAACCAGGAGCGATGAGCAGTTCTTC,CASQTRSDEQFF
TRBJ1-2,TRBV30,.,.,TGTGCCTGGAGTGTAGACGGGGTCAGGGAGGACTATGGCTACACCTTC,CAWSVDGVREDYGYTF
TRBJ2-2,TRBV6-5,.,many,TGTGCCAGCAGTTCCTCGGACAGCCTGTTCGAGCTGTTTTTT,CASSSSDSLFELFF
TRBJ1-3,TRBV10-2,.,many,TGCGCCAGCCGAGGGGATCCGGGAAACACCATATATTTT,CASRGDPGNTIYF
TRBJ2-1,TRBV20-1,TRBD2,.,TGCAGTGCTAGACTAGCGGCCCACTACAATGAGCAGTTCTTC,CSARLAAHYNEQFF
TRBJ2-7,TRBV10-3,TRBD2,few,TGTGCCATCAGTGATAAGCGGGGGGGCGACGAGCAGTACTTC,CAISDKRGGDEQYF
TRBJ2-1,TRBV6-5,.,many,TGTGCCAGCAGTTATTTCGGGGACAATGAGCAGTTCTTC,CASSYFGDNEQFF
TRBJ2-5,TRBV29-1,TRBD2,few,TGCAGCGTTCCCGGGGCGGGGGGCTCAGAGACCCAGTACTTC,CSVPGAGGSETQYF
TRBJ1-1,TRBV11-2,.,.,TGTGCCAGCAGCGGACGGACTGTCTTGGGCACTGAAGCTTTCTTT,CASSGRTVLGTEAFF
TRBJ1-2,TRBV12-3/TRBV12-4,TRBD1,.,TGTGCCAGCAGTTCGGGACAGGAGGATGGCTACACCTTC,CASSSGQEDGYTF
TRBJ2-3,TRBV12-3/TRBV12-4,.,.,TGTGCCAGCAGTTTCGCGGCAGGCACAGATACGCAGTATTTT,CASSFAAGTDTQYF
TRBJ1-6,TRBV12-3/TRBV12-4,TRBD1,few,TGTGCCAGCAGTTTATGGACAGGGGGATCACCCCTCCACTTT,CASSLWTGGSPLHF
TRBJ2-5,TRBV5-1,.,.,TGCGCCAGCAGCGCACAGGTTGGGGAGACCCAGTACTTC,CASSAQVGETQYF
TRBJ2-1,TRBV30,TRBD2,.,TGTGCCTGGAGTCACGGGAGGGGGTCTAATGAGCAGTTCTTC,CAWSHGRGSNEQFF
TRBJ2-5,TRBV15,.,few,TGTGCCACCAGCAGAGGTTCGGGAGAGACCCAGTACTTC,CATSRGSGETQYF
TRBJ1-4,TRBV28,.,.,TGTGCCAGCCGTGCGGGGACTAATGAAAAACTGTTTTTT,CASRAGTNEKLFF
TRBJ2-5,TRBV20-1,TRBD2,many,TGCAGTGCTAGGGGGACTAGCGGGCGAGAAGAGACCCAGTACTTC,CSARGTSGREETQYF
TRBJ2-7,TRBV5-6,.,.,TGTGCCAGCAGCTTTGTTTCTCGTACCTACGAGCAGTACTTC,CASSFVSRTYEQYF
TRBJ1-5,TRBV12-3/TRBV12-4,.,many,TGTGCCAGCAGTCCTGACGGTTATAGCAATCAGCCCCAGCATTTT,CASSPDGYSNQPQHF
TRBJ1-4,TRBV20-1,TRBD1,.,TGCAGTGCTAGAGATGGCCCCGACAGGGTTGCAACTAATGAAAAACTGTTTTTT,CSARDGPDRVATNEKLFF
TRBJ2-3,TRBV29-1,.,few,TGCAGCGCCGAGGGGCGGTACACAGATACGCAGTATTTT,CSAEGRYTDTQYF
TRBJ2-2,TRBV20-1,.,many,TGCAGTGCTCTGGCGGCAGGAGCCACCGGGGAGCTGTTTTTT,CSALAAGATGELFF
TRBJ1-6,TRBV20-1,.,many,TGCAGTGCTAGTGAGCATAGCTCACCCCTCCACTTT,CSASEHSSPLHF
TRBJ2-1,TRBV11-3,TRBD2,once,TGTGCCAGCGCTGGGGGTAGCGGGGGGCATAATGAGCAGTTCTTC,CASAGGSGGHNEQFF
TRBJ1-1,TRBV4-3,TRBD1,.,TGCGCCAGCAGCGATCAGGGGGCGGACACTGAAGCTTTCTTT,CASSDQGADTEAFF
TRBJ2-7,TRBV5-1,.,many,TGCGCCAGCAGCTTGGAGGGACTCTCCTACGAGCAGTACTTC,CASSLEGLSYEQYF
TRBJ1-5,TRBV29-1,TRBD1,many,TGCAGCGTCCTGGACAGGGGGTCTGCGGGCAATCAGCCCCAGCATTTT,CSVLDRGSAGNQPQHF
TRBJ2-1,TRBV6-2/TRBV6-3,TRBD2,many,TGTGCCAGCAGGACTAGCGGGGGGGCCCCTTCAGAGTTCTTC,CASRTSGGAPSEFF
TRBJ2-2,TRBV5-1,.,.,TGCGCCAGCAGATCCAACCCGGGACACGGAGGGTCCGGGGAGCTGTTTTTT,CASRSNPGHGGSGELFF
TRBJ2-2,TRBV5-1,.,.,TGCGCCAGCAGCTTGGCCCCGGGGGCGTCATTTGGCGGGGAGCTGTTTTTT,CASSLAPGASFGGELFF
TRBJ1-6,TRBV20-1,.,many,TGCAGTGCTAGAGGCGGCGCTAATTCACCCCTCCACTTT,CSARGGANSPLHF
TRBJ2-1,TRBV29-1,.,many,TGCAGCGTTGAAAAGGGGTACAATGAGCAGTTCTTC,CSVEKGYNEQFF
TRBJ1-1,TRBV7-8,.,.,TGTGCCAGCAGCTTAGGGGACTGGAACACTGAAGCTTTCTTT,CASSLGDWNTEAFF
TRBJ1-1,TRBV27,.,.,TGTGCCAGCAGTTCCCGACAGATGAACACTGAAGCTTTCTTT,CASSSRQMNTEAFF
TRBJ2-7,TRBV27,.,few,TGTGCCAGCAGTTTATATGGCGGGTTCGCCTACGAGCAGTACTTC,CASSLYGGFAYEQYF
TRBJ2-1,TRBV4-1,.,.,TGCGCCAGCAGCGGGACCTCGACCTATGAGCAGTTCTTC,CASSGTSTYEQFF
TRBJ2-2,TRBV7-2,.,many,TGTGCCAGCAGCTTAGCGCTGGCCGGGGAGCTGTTTTTT,CASSLALAGELFF
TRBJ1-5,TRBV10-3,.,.,TGTGCCATCAGTGGGGCAGCTAATCAGCCCCAGCATTTT,CAISGAANQPQHF
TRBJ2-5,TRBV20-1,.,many,TGCAGTGTTCCACAGGGTCACCAAGAGACCCAGTACTTC,CSVPQGHQETQYF
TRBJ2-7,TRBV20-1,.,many,TGCAGTGCCACCCCGCCGGACGCCTCCTACGAGCAGTACTTC,CSATPPDASYEQYF
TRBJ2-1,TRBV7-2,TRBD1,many,TGTGCCAGCAGCGCCCGGGACAGGGGAAACAATGAGCAGTTCTTC,CASSARDRGNNEQFF